This is a list of T cell receptor beta chains from one sample in a study of identical twins. TCRdb re-derived calls from the 5' RACE reads in MiXCR, one entry per CDR3 protein. The profile covers approximately 260,000 distinct CDR3 sequences, with approximately 8.6% appearing a single time and over 2.5% taken by the ten largest. Separately, the same data were catalogued under a study of yellow fever vaccine responses in identical twins.

The sequenced sample was CD8+ T cells sorted from blood. Receptors originate from a woman between 18 and 29 years old in good health. The CDR3 runs from the conserved cysteine through the conserved F or W. D genes are given only for firm matches. Size is omitted from some rows. Given values are once, few, many or a class for expanded clones.

V	size	D	J	DNA	CDR3
TRBV11-2	-	TRBD2	TRBJ2-1	TGTGCCAGCAGCTTAGTTCTAGCGGGGGGTACTGAGCTGTTCTTC	CASSLVLAGGTELFF
TRBV4-1	-	-	TRBJ2-1	TGCGCCAGCAGAAAGGACGGACTTGGCAATGAGCAGTTCTTC	CASRKDGLGNEQFF
TRBV20-1	-	-	TRBJ2-7	TGCAGTGCTAGAAAGCTGAGCGGAACTCCCTACGAGCAGTACTTC	CSARKLSGTPYEQYF
TRBV29-1	many	TRBD2	TRBJ2-3	TGCAGCGTTGGGTTCCTCGGACTAGAGGGATCAGATACGCAGTATTTT	CSVGFLGLEGSDTQYF
TRBV6-2/TRBV6-3	-	-	TRBJ2-7	TGTGCCAGCAGCCTAGATTCAGGGGATCTCTACGAGCAGTACTTC	CASSLDSGDLYEQYF
TRBV14	few	-	TRBJ2-2	TGTGCCAGCAGCCAAGGGACGTGGCGTGGCGGGGAGCTGTTTTTT	CASSQGTWRGGELFF
TRBV9	-	TRBD2	TRBJ2-1	TGTGCCAGCACCGTATCAAGCGGGGGGGCGAATGAGCAGTTCTTC	CASTVSSGGANEQFF
TRBV5-1	-	-	TRBJ1-1	TGCGCCAGCAGCTTGGAGGGTACGGGGACTGAAGCTTTCTTT	CASSLEGTGTEAFF
TRBV7-9	few	-	TRBJ1-1	TGTGCCAGCATCGAGATCACTGAAGCTTTCTTT	CASIEITEAFF
TRBV12-3/TRBV12-4	many	TRBD2	TRBJ2-1	TGTGCCAGCAGCCCTACTAGCGGGGGGGTCGATGAGCAGTTCTTC	CASSPTSGGVDEQFF
TRBV6-2/TRBV6-3	few	TRBD2	TRBJ2-1	TGTGCCAGCAGGCCCCTCGCGGGAGGCGGATTAAGCTCCTACAATGAGCAGTTCTTC	CASRPLAGGGLSSYNEQFF
TRBV7-8	-	-	TRBJ2-1	TGTGCCAGCAGCCCCAATAGCGTTAATGAGCAGTTCTTC	CASSPNSVNEQFF
TRBV10-2	few	-	TRBJ1-1	TGCGCCAGCAGTGAGTACCGGATGAACACTGAAGCTTTCTTT	CASSEYRMNTEAFF
TRBV7-2	many	-	TRBJ2-3	TGTGCCAGCAGCGGGGTTAGCACAGATACGCAGTATTTT	CASSGVSTDTQYF
TRBV14	-	TRBD2	TRBJ2-7	TGTGCCAGCAGCCAAACTAGCGGAACCTACGAGCAGTACTTC	CASSQTSGTYEQYF
TRBV27	many	TRBD2	TRBJ2-7	TGTGCCAGCAGTTCTTTCAAGACTAGCGGGAACTACGAGCAGTACTTC	CASSSFKTSGNYEQYF
TRBV20-1	few	-	TRBJ2-7	TGCAGTGCCACCTACCGGAGCTCCTACGAGCAGTACTTC	CSATYRSSYEQYF
TRBV27	-	TRBD1	TRBJ2-5	TGTGCCAGCAGTTTCGGACAGGGGCTGTACCAAGAGACCCAGTACTTC	CASSFGQGLYQETQYF
TRBV29-1	few	TRBD2	TRBJ2-7	TGCAGCGTAGTACTAGCGCTGACAGTCTACGAGCAGTACTTC	CSVVLALTVYEQYF
TRBV7-9	-	TRBD2	TRBJ2-7	TGTGCCAGCAGCCCGACTAGCGTTGACTCCTACGAGCAGTACTTC	CASSPTSVDSYEQYF
TRBV5-1	many	-	TRBJ2-7	TGCGCCAGCAGCTTGGTCCGGCCCCCAGGTGACGAGCAGTACTTC	CASSLVRPPGDEQYF
TRBV12-3/TRBV12-4	many	-	TRBJ2-1	TGTGCCAGCCCACCGGATCCAGGGCCCTACAATGAGCAGTTCTTC	CASPPDPGPYNEQFF
TRBV2	-	-	TRBJ2-2	TGTGCCAGCAGTCAGGGGAGGGACACCGGGGAGCTGTTTTTT	CASSQGRDTGELFF
TRBV5-1	many	-	TRBJ2-1	TGCGCCAGCAGCTTGGCCGGAGGTAGGAGACCCCTCCACAATGAGCAGTTCTTC	CASSLAGGRRPLHNEQFF
TRBV20-1	few	TRBD1	TRBJ2-1	TGCAGTGCTTGGGGACAGGGAAGCTACAATGAGCAGTTCTTC	CSAWGQGSYNEQFF
TRBV5-1	few	TRBD1	TRBJ1-4	TGCGCCAGCAGCTTGGAAGGGGGCCCGGCTAATGAAAAACTGTTTTTT	CASSLEGGPANEKLFF
TRBV5-5	-	TRBD1	TRBJ2-1	TGTGCCAGCAGCCCAAAGTGGGGGACAGAGTACAATGAGCAGTTCTTC	CASSPKWGTEYNEQFF
TRBV5-6	-	-	TRBJ2-3	TGTGCCAGCAGCTTGATTCGGGACACAGATACGCAGTATTTT	CASSLIRDTDTQYF
TRBV11-2	-	TRBD1	TRBJ2-1	TGTGCCAGCAGCGACGACAGGGGGCGCGGAAATGAGCAGTTCTTC	CASSDDRGRGNEQFF
TRBV6-1	many	TRBD2	TRBJ2-1	TGTGCCAGCAGCCTCCAACTAGCGGGAGCGCCCTATGAGCAGTTCTTC	CASSLQLAGAPYEQFF
TRBV29-1	-	TRBD1	TRBJ2-7	TGCAGCGTTAAAGGGACAGGGAGGAGCAACGAGCAGTACTTC	CSVKGTGRSNEQYF
TRBV20-1	-	TRBD2	TRBJ2-1	TGCAGTGCTAGGATTATAGGGCGGGAGGCTGACTACAATGAGCAGTTCTTC	CSARIIGREADYNEQFF
TRBV6-2/TRBV6-3	few	-	TRBJ2-3	TGTGCCAGCAGTTACTATCTCTTGGACAGCACAGATACGCAGTATTTT	CASSYYLLDSTDTQYF
TRBV9	many	-	TRBJ1-2	TGTGCCAGCAGCGTAGGCGGGGACTATGGCTACACCTTC	CASSVGGDYGYTF
TRBV11-3	few	-	TRBJ2-1	TGTGCCAGCAGCCCACACCGCGAGGGGAATGAGCAGTTCTTC	CASSPHREGNEQFF
TRBV4-3	-	-	TRBJ2-7	TGCGCCAGCAGCCAAGATATAGGCCATTCCTACGAGCAGTACTTC	CASSQDIGHSYEQYF
TRBV11-2	few	TRBD2	TRBJ2-7	TGTGCCAGCAGCTTGGGAAGGACAGAGGATAGCGGGAGTTTTTACGAGCAGTACTTC	CASSLGRTEDSGSFYEQYF
TRBV20-1	many	TRBD1	TRBJ2-1	TGCAGTGCGGGGACAGGGGACGATGAGCAGTTCTTC	CSAGTGDDEQFF
TRBV6-2/TRBV6-3	few	-	TRBJ1-1	TGTGCCAGCAGTTACCTGCCATCTACTGAAGCTTTCTTT	CASSYLPSTEAFF
TRBV14	many	TRBD2	TRBJ2-7	TGTGCCAGCAGCCAAATGGCGGGAGGCTACGAGCAGTACTTC	CASSQMAGGYEQYF
TRBV6-5	few	-	TRBJ2-5	TGTGCCAGCAGTTACTCCCTCTGGTGGGAGAAAGAGACCCAGTACTTC	CASSYSLWWEKETQYF
TRBV29-1	-	TRBD1	TRBJ2-1	TGCAGCGTTGCTGGAGTACCGGGACAGGGAAATGAGCAGTTCTTC	CSVAGVPGQGNEQFF
TRBV2	few	TRBD1	TRBJ1-2	TGTGCCACCCAGGCAGGGGGTGGCTACACCTTC	CATQAGGGYTF
TRBV2	-	TRBD2	TRBJ2-5	TGTGCCAGCAGTGTCCCTAGCGGGGGAACTCGGGGGACCCAGTACTTC	CASSVPSGGTRGTQYF
TRBV27	few	TRBD1	TRBJ2-7	TGTGCCAGCAGTTCCCAGGGGGCCGACGAGCAGTACTTC	CASSSQGADEQYF
TRBV4-1	few	-	TRBJ2-7	TGCGCCAGCAGCCAAGATTGGACAGCTAGCTCCTACGAGCAGTACTTC	CASSQDWTASSYEQYF
TRBV29-1	many	TRBD2	TRBJ2-1	TGCAGCGTCGCCTATACTAGCGGGGGGGTATCGAGCTCCTACAATGAGCAGTTCTTC	CSVAYTSGGVSSSYNEQFF
TRBV6-1	many	-	TRBJ1-5	TGTGCCAGCAGCCCTCGGCCGGGAGGTTCCAATCAGCCCCAGCATTTT	CASSPRPGGSNQPQHF
TRBV27	few	-	TRBJ1-6	TGTGCCAGCAGAAAAAGGACAGACTATAATTCACCCCTCCACTTT	CASRKRTDYNSPLHF
TRBV20-1	few	TRBD2	TRBJ2-2	TGCAGTGCTAAAGGACTAGCGGGGACCGGGGAGCTGTTTTTT	CSAKGLAGTGELFF
TRBV20-1	few	TRBD1	TRBJ2-7	TGCAGTGCTCGGACAGGAGACTACGAGCAGTACTTC	CSARTGDYEQYF
TRBV18	-	-	TRBJ2-1	TGTGCCAGCTCACCACTGATACTAGCAGAGGATGGGTCCTACAATGAGCAGTTCTTC	CASSPLILAEDGSYNEQFF
TRBV6-2/TRBV6-3	many	-	TRBJ2-7	TGTGCCAGCAGTTACGGATTGGTCAACGAGCAGTACTTC	CASSYGLVNEQYF
TRBV7-6	-	-	TRBJ2-7	TGTGCCAGCAGCTTAAATTCCAACGAGCAGTACTTC	CASSLNSNEQYF
TRBV18	few	-	TRBJ2-7	TGTGCCAGCTCACCATCGGAGGACAGAATCAAGCAGTACTTC	CASSPSEDRIKQYF